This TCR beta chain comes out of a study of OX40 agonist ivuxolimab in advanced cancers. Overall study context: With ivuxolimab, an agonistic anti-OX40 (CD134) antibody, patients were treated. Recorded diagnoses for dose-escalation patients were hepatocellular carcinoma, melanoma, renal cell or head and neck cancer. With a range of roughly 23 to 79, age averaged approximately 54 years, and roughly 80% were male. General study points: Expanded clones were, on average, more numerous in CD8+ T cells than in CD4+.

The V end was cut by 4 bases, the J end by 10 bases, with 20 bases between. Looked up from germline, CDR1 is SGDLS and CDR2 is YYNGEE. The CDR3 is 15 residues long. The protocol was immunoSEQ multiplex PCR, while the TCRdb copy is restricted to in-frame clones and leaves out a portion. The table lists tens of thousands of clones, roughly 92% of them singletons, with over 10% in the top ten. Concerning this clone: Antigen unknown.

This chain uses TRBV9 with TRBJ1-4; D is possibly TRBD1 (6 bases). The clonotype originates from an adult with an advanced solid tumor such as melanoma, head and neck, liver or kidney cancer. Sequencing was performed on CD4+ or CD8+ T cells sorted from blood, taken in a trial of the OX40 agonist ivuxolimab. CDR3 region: CASSSYGTRGGKLFF. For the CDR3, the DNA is TGTGCCAGCAGCTCATATGGGACCCGAGGGGGAAAACTGTTTTTT.